The entry below describes one TCR beta chain. Preparation of the TCRbeta library used unique molecular identifiers. TCRdb called the PCR reads again in MiXCR, with one record for every CDR3 protein. The sample lists some 600,000 distinct CDR3 sequences; 16% were seen once. This entry belongs to a study of T-cell reconstitution after alpha-beta-depleted transplantation in children. The receptor's source is a human donor who donated a stem cell graft to a child with acute myeloid leukemia. The specimen was PBMCs from the stem cell graft donor, collected from the stem cell graft.

This CDR3 reads CSARQQGVTYNEQFF. CDR3 nucleotide sequence: TGCAGTGCTAGACAACAGGGTGTTACCTACAATGAGCAGTTCTTC. The genes are TRBV20-1 and TRBJ2-1; a weak D match, TRBD1 (6 bases). The length of the CDR3 is 15 residues. The V and J ends lost 2 bases and 2 bases respectively, with 13 bases between them. CDR1 and CDR2 from the germline V gene are DFQATT and SNEGSKA (reference sequence).